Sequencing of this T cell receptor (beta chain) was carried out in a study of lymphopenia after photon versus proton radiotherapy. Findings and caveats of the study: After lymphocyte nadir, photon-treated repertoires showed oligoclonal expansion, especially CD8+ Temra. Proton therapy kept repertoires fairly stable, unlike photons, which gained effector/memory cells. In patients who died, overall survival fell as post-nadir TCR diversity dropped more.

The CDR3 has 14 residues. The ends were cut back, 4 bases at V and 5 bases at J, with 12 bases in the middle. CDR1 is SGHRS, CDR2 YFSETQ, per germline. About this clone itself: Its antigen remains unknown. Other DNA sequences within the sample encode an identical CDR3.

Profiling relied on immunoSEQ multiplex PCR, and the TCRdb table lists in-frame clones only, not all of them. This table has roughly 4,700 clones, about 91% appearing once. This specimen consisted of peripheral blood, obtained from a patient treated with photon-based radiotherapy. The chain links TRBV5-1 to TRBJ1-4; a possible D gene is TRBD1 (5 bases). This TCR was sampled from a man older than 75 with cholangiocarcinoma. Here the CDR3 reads CASSVTGGNEKLFF. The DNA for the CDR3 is TGCGCCAGCAGCGTAACAGGAGGCAATGAAAAACTGTTTTTT.